These 10 T cell receptor beta chains were all obtained from the same sample, sequenced in a study of blood T cell repertoires in COVID-19. Only in-frame clones appear in the TCRdb table, and some are missing; sequencing was by immunoSEQ multiplex PCR. The repertoire includes about 120,000 clones, more than 75% of them detected once, and 3% to 4% sits in the top ten. Sequencing was performed on peripheral blood. The source of these receptors is a man aged 60 to 69 with acute or convalescent COVID-19.

V is TRBV4-3 and J is TRBJ1-5, with TRBD1 matching 9 bases. The CDR3 consists of 20 residues. The V and J ends lost 4 bases and 0 bases, in that order; junction bases with no gene match: 16. In germline, CDR1 is LGHNA, CDR2 YSLEER. In DNA, the CDR3 is TGCGCCAGCAGCCGGTGGGGCCCGGGACAGGGATTTAATAGCAATCAGCCCCAGCATTTT. Its translation is CASSRWGPGQGFNSNQPQHF.

V usage is TRBV10-3 and J usage is TRBJ1-2; 7 bases match TRBD1. The CDR3 spans 13 residues. Germline V gene lookup returns CDR1 ENHRY and CDR2 SYGVKD. J lost 6 bases, V lost 6 bases, and 7 bases had no gene match. Here the CDR3 reads CAIRDDRENGYTF. CDR3 bases: TGTGCCATCAGAGACGACAGGGAAAATGGCTACACCTTC.

CDR3 nucleotides: TGTGCCAGCAGCTACAGCGGGAGCCCCGACTTTTACGAGCAGTACTTC. Its translation is CASSYSGSPDFYEQYF. The V and J genes are TRBV7-2 and TRBJ2-7; 8 positions agree with TRBD2. The CDR3 has 16 residues. Germline V CDR1 and CDR2: SGHTA, FQGNSA. Trimming took 4 bases from V and 4 from J; bases not matched to a gene: 12.

The genes are TRBV5-1 and TRBJ2-1; 12 bases are a match to TRBD2. The ends lost 3 bases at V and 7 bases at J; junction bases unmatched: 11. There are 17 residues in the CDR3. Germline CDR1 and CDR2: SGHRS and YFSETQ. The CDR3 protein is CASSSGLAGGPGNEQFF. DNA of the CDR3: TGCGCCAGCAGCTCCGGTCTAGCGGGAGGGCCGGGGAATGAGCAGTTCTTC.

Only a few counts were recorded for this clone. The chain joins TRBV28 to TRBJ2-1, with 10 positions matching TRBD2. Germline-derived CDR1 and CDR2 are MDHEN and SYDVKM. The CDR3 consists of 17 residues. The V segment lost 3 bases and the J segment 5 bases; nucleotides outside the gene matches: 10. The CDR3 nucleotides read TGTGCCAGCAGTTTCCCATACGGGACTAGCGAAAACAATGAGCAGTTCTTC. It encodes CASSFPYGTSENNEQFF.

The V gene is TRBV9, the J gene TRBJ1-2; D is undetermined. Germline V gene data show CDR1 as SGDLS and CDR2 as YYNGEE. There are 14 residues in the CDR3. The V end was cut by 2 bases, the J end by 3 bases, with 11 bases between. DNA for the CDR3: TGTGCCAGCAGCGTTGGTCTAGCAGACTATGGCTACACCTTC. The encoded protein is CASSVGLADYGYTF.

This sequence joins TRBV30 and TRBJ1-5; D is ambiguous. This CDR3 spans 14 amino acids. The germline CDR1 and CDR2 sequences are GTSNPN and SVGIG (reference sequence). V was pared by 0 bases and J by 4 bases, with 10 bases between. Written as DNA, the CDR3 is TGTGCCTGGAGTGTGCTACTCCAAAATCAGCCCCAGCATTTT. It translates to CAWSVLLQNQPQHF.

This clone showed up just a few times. V and J are TRBV19 and TRBJ1-1, with D unresolved. Trimming took off 3 bases at V and 4 bases at J, with 9 bases between the two ends. This CDR3 is built from 13 residues. Germline values: CDR1 LNHDA, CDR2 SQIVND (reference sequence). CDR3 in DNA: TGTGCCAGTAGTATGGCGTGGAGCACTGAAGCTTTCTTT. It is translated as CASSMAWSTEAFF.

This clone has a handful of counts. This chain connects TRBV27 to TRBJ2-7, with no clear D. The CDR3 runs to 11 residues. Deletions cut 6 bases from V and 3 bases from J, with 6 bases between. Germline V lookup: CDR1 MNHEY, CDR2 SMNVEV (reference sequence). The CDR3 reads CASRANYEQYF. The CDR3 nucleotides are TGTGCCAGCAGAGCCAACTACGAGCAGTACTTC.

This clone was seen a single time. This chain links TRBV7-9 with TRBJ2-7, with TRBD2 identical over 9 bases. CDR3 length equals 16 residues. Germline V gives CDR1 SEHNR, CDR2 FQNEAQ (reference sequence). The V segment lost 4 bases and the J segment 2 bases; nucleotides outside the gene matches: 9. CDR3 region: CASSSLEPSGAYEQYF. DNA of the CDR3: TGTGCCAGCAGCTCCCTGGAACCTAGCGGGGCCTACGAGCAGTACTTC.